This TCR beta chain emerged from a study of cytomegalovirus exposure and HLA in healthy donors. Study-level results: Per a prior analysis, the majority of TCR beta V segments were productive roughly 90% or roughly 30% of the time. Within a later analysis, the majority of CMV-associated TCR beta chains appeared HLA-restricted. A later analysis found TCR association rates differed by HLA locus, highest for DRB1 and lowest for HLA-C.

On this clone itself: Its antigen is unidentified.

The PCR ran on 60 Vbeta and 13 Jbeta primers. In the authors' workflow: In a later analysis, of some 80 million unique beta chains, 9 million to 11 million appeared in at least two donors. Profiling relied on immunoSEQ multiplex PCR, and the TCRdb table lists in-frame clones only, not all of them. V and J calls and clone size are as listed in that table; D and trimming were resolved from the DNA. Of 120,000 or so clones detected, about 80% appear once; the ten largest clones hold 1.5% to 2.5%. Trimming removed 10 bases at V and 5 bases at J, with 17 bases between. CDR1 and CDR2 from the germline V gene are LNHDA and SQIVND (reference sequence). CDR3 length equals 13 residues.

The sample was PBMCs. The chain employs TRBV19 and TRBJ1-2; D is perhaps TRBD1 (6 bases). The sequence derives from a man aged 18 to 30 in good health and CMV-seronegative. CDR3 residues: CATRQGRMYGYTF. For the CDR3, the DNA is TGTGCCACCCGTCAGGGGCGGATGTATGGCTACACCTTC.